The entry below gives a single T cell receptor beta chain sequence along with its context. Repertoires were generated with immunoSEQ multiplex PCR, while TCRdb's copy carries only in-frame clones and drops some. The sample has 65,000 or so clones, about four fifths seen once; the top ten hold approximately 0.8%. The entry originates in a study of blood T cell repertoires in COVID-19. CDR1 SGHTS and CDR2 YDEGEE come from the germline V gene. The CDR3 is 15 residues long. V dropped 4 bases and J dropped 7 bases, with 18 bases sitting between them. The chain has TRBV5-8 and TRBJ2-1; D possibly corresponds to TRBD2 (6 bases). Sequencing used peripheral blood. This receptor was obtained from a woman between 65 and 79 years old with acute or convalescent COVID-19. In DNA, the CDR3 is TGTGCCAGCAGCAAGTCTAGCGCCCAAAGGAATGAGCAGTTCTTC. The encoded protein is CASSKSSAQRNEQFF.